One and the same sample provided the 23 T cell receptor beta chains below, sequenced in a study of cytomegalovirus exposure and HLA in healthy donors. Assay: immunoSEQ multiplex PCR; the TCRdb copy retains only in-frame clones and omits some. The sample consists of approximately 200,000 clones, 75% to 95% of them appearing once. Sequencing was performed on PBMCs. All receptors come from a woman aged 18 to 35 in good health and CMV-seronegative.

The gene calls are TRBV28 and TRBJ2-5; possibly TRBD2 for D (5 bases). V was clipped by 6 bases and J by 5 bases, with 16 bases between them. Germline lookup yields CDR1 MDHEN and CDR2 SYDVKM. The length of the CDR3 is 14 residues. As DNA, the CDR3 is TGTGCCAGCAGCTACCACGGGGTGGCGGAGACCCAGTACTTC. Encoded protein: CASSYHGVAETQYF.

This clone was found once. This chain links TRBV5-3 with TRBJ1-5; 11 nucleotides agree with TRBD1. TRBV5-3 is labeled an ORF, and its function is uncertain. There are 14 residues in the CDR3. V lost 7 bases, J lost 7 bases, and 7 bases stayed unmatched. The CDR3 DNA reads TGTGCCAGACAGGACAGGGGGCGGGAACAGCCCCAGCATTTT. Its translation: CARQDRGREQPQHF.

The chain combines TRBV2 with TRBJ2-7; D may be TRBD1 (7 bases). Per the germline V gene, CDR1 is SNHLY and CDR2 is FYNNEI. The CDR3 spans 13 residues. Trimming shortened V by 8 bases and J by 2 bases, and 13 bases separated the two germline ends. DNA of the CDR3: TGTGCCAGCTGGCCAGGGGGGACCTACGAGCAGTACTTC. It encodes CASWPGGTYEQYF.

The V call is TRBV5-1, the J call TRBJ2-3; 9 bases map to TRBD2. Losses at the gene ends were 4 bases for V and 4 bases for J; bases not matched to a gene: 7. There are 15 residues in the CDR3. Looked up from germline, CDR1 is SGHRS and CDR2 is YFSETQ. CDR3 region: CASSVAGAVSDTQYF. CDR3 coding DNA: TGCGCCAGCAGCGTAGCGGGAGCCGTTTCAGATACGCAGTATTTT.

V and J are TRBV19 and TRBJ2-7; 7 nucleotides agree with TRBD2. The CDR3 contains 14 residues. The J segment lost 2 bases and the V segment lost 5 bases, leaving 6 bases of the junction unmatched. Germline V lookup: CDR1 LNHDA, CDR2 SQIVND (reference sequence). CDR3 sequence: CASSAPGTTYEQYF. Here the CDR3 DNA reads TGTGCCAGTAGTGCTCCCGGGACTACCTACGAGCAGTACTTC.

The gene calls are TRBV19 and TRBJ2-5, with a possible D match to TRBD1 (6 bases). The CDR3 contains 13 residues. Germline assignment: CDR1 LNHDA and CDR2 SQIVND (reference sequence). The V end lost 6 bases, the J end lost 1 base, and 9 bases lay between the germline ends. The CDR3 bases are TGTGCCAGTAGCGAAGGGGGCCAAGAGACCCAGTACTTC. Translating gives CASSEGGQETQYF. Complete variable domain (other parts from reference TRBV19 and TRBJ2-5): DGGITQSPKYLFRKEGQNVTLSCEQNLNHDAMYWYRQDPGQGLRLIYYSQIVNDFQKGDIAEGYSVSREKKESFPLTVTSAQKNPTAFYLCASSEGGQETQYFGPGTRLLVL.

V usage is TRBV4-2 and J usage is TRBJ2-3; no reliable D call. Trimming took off 1 base at V and 3 bases at J, with 14 bases between the two ends. The germline V gene has CDR1 LGHNA and CDR2 YNFKEQ. The CDR3 sequence is 16 residues long. CDR3 coding DNA: TGTGCCAGCAGCCAAGGCGCGCACTACCCTACAGATACGCAGTATTTT. Translated: CASSQGAHYPTDTQYF.

V gene TRBV7-9 combines with J gene TRBJ1-1, with TRBD1 matching 7 bases. The germline CDR1 and CDR2 sequences are SEHNR and FQNEAQ (reference sequence). This CDR3 region has 16 residues. Trimming at V came to 2 bases and at J to 2 bases, leaving 8 bases not matched to a gene. In DNA, the CDR3 is TGTGCCAGCAGCTTAAGCACAGGGGTACATAACACTGAAGCTTTCTTT. Its translation is CASSLSTGVHNTEAFF.

The V and J genes are TRBV30 and TRBJ1-2; D is unclear. V lost 0 bases and J lost 1, with 12 bases in between. CDR1 and CDR2 (germline): GTSNPN, SVGIG (reference sequence). The CDR3 loop spans 15 amino acids. CDR3 coding DNA: TGTGCCTGGAGTGTAGGGAGGGAGAATAACTATGGCTACACCTTC. Encoded protein: CAWSVGRENNYGYTF.

This chain joins TRBV19 and TRBJ2-1; 13 bases line up with TRBD2. The junction had 3 bases not matched to a gene; V was cut back by 5 bases and J by 5 bases. CDR1 and CDR2 from the germline V gene are LNHDA and SQIVND (reference sequence). This CDR3 has 15 amino acids. CDR3 sequence reads: CASSGLAGDHNEQFF. As DNA, the CDR3 is TGTGCCAGTAGTGGACTAGCGGGAGACCACAATGAGCAGTTCTTC.

The table lists this clone with a few counts. This rearrangement joins TRBV5-1 to TRBJ1-1, with D possibly matching TRBD1 (5 bases). The length of the CDR3 is 15 residues. Germline V lookup: CDR1 SGHRS, CDR2 YFSETQ. Trimming removed 0 bases from V and 9 bases from J, with 18 bases in between. The CDR3 nucleotides are TGCGCCAGCAGCTTGGCCCCCACGGGCAGGGCTAAAGCTTTCTTT. Protein sequence: CASSLAPTGRAKAFF.

CDR3 bases: TGTGCCAGCAGCTTTGTGCCAGGCCAAGAGACCCAGTACTTC. Encoded protein: CASSFVPGQETQYF. The rearrangement uses TRBV11-2 and TRBJ2-5; D gene uncertain. Germline V gene data show CDR1 as SGHAT and CDR2 as FQNNGV. V lost 3 bases to trimming and J lost 1 base, with 9 bases between them. This CDR3 spans 14 amino acids. The complete variable domain, with remaining parts taken from reference TRBV11-2 and TRBJ2-5, reads EAGVAQSPRYKIIEKRQSVAFWCNPISGHATLYWYQQILGQGPKLLIQFQNNGVVDDSQLPKDRFSAERLKGVDSTLKIQPAKLEDSAVYLCASSFVPGQETQYFGPGTRLLVL.

The chain carries TRBV6-6 and TRBJ1-1, with a possible D match to TRBD1 (6 bases). The germline V and J ends were trimmed by 6 bases and 3 bases, with 14 bases remaining between them. CDR3 size: 14 residues. Germline-derived CDR1 and CDR2 are MNHNY and SVGAGI (reference sequence). The CDR3 reads CASRELQGHTEAFF. CDR3 in DNA: TGTGCCAGCAGGGAACTACAGGGTCACACTGAAGCTTTCTTT.

This rearrangement joins TRBV7-2 to TRBJ2-7; 12 bases are a match to TRBD2. The CDR3 is 15 residues long. Germline CDR1 reads SGHTA; CDR2 reads FQGNSA. J lost 6 bases, V lost 2 bases, and 5 bases had no gene match. The chain's CDR3 is CASSLRLAGGPEQYF. The CDR3 DNA reads as TGTGCCAGCAGCTTACGGCTAGCGGGAGGGCCCGAGCAGTACTTC.

This clone was found a few times. V is TRBV28 and J is TRBJ2-7, with D hard to call. V was pared by 7 bases and J by 3 bases, with 10 bases between. CDR1 is MDHEN and CDR2 is SYDVKM in the germline V gene. CDR3 length: 12 residues. The CDR3 nucleotides read TGTGCCAGCACGAGCCAAGACTACGAGCAGTACTTC. Translation gives CASTSQDYEQYF.

The rearrangement joins TRBV28 to TRBJ1-4, with D maybe TRBD1 (5 bases). V lost 5 bases, J lost 5 bases, and 12 bases lay in between. The germline V gene has CDR1 MDHEN and CDR2 SYDVKM. The CDR3 is 14 amino acids. CDR3 sequence (DNA): TGTGCCAGCAGTCCTCTTCGGGGGAATGAAAAACTGTTTTTT. Protein sequence: CASSPLRGNEKLFF.

This rearrangement joins TRBV5-6 to TRBJ2-3, with 13 bases identical to TRBD2. V lost 2 bases, J lost 4 bases, and 1 base stayed unmatched. The germline V gene encodes CDR1 SGHDT and CDR2 YYEEEE. This CDR3 has 15 residues. The CDR3 spells CASSFGLAGADTQYF. The CDR3 coding sequence is TGTGCCAGCAGCTTTGGACTAGCGGGAGCAGATACGCAGTATTTT.

The rearrangement uses TRBV7-3 and TRBJ2-1, with TRBD2 matching 13 bases. Germline V gene lookup returns CDR1 SGHTA and CDR2 FQGTGA. Trimming removed 5 bases from V and 1 base from J; junction bases left unmatched: 2. The length of the CDR3 is 16 residues. The CDR3 loop reads CASSPGLAGSYNEQFF. In DNA form, the CDR3 reads TGTGCCAGCAGCCCGGGACTAGCGGGATCCTACAATGAGCAGTTCTTC.

The chain couples TRBV7-2 to TRBJ1-1, with 7 positions matching TRBD1. Germline V gene data show CDR1 as SGHTA and CDR2 as FQGNSA. The CDR3 contains 15 residues. With 5 bases clipped from V and 3 bases from J, the junction kept 9 bases outside the gene matches. CDR3 in DNA: TGTGCCAGCAGCCGGGAACAGGGGATACACACTGAAGCTTTCTTT. Translating it yields CASSREQGIHTEAFF.

V usage is TRBV7-9 and J usage is TRBJ2-7; TRBD1 is a possible D gene (5 bases). The V gene's germline CDR1 is SEHNR and CDR2 FQNEAQ (reference sequence). The CDR3 is made up of 15 amino acids. The germline V and J ends were trimmed by 0 bases and 2 bases, with 11 bases remaining between them. The chain's CDR3 is CASSLARTLTYEQYF. Written as DNA, the CDR3 is TGTGCCAGCAGCTTAGCCCGGACACTGACCTACGAGCAGTACTTC.

The chain couples TRBV18 to TRBJ1-3; D unclear. The CDR3 runs 16 residues. CDR1 is KGHSH and CDR2 is LQKENI in the germline V gene. Trimming took 2 bases from V and 2 from J, leaving 13 bases between them. The CDR3 is CASSPAGSLAGNTIYF. The CDR3 region has the DNA TGTGCCAGCTCACCAGCGGGTTCGTTAGCTGGAAACACCATATATTTT.

This chain connects TRBV6-5 to TRBJ1-1, with D perhaps matching TRBD1 (5 bases). Germline V gene data show CDR1 as MNHEY and CDR2 as SVGAGI. V was clipped by 6 bases and J by 3 bases, with 14 bases between them. The CDR3 spans 14 residues. The CDR3, as DNA: TGTGCCAGCAGATTACGCGGGGCGGACACTGAAGCTTTCTTT. Protein: CASRLRGADTEAFF.

J is TRBJ2-7 and V is TRBV10-3; 7 bases are a match to TRBD2. Per the germline V gene, CDR1 is ENHRY and CDR2 is SYGVKD. The CDR3 covers 16 residues. With 0 bases clipped from V and 0 bases from J, the junction kept 5 bases outside the gene matches. CDR3 DNA: TGTGCCATCAGTGAGTCATTCCCGGGGGGCTCCTACGAGCAGTACTTC. It yields the protein CAISESFPGGSYEQYF.